This is a list of T cell receptor beta chains from one sample in a study of response to subunit inactivated influenza vaccine. TCRdb passed the RT-PCR reads through MiXCR, listing each CDR3 protein once. Of about 480,000 distinct CDR3 sequences in the sample, 10% to 15% were seen once. Source: PBMCs from blood, taken around seven weeks after vaccination. Source of these receptors: a man in his forties or fifties who received an inactivated influenza vaccine. Both conserved end residues are part of each CDR3. A D gene is named only where the DNA matches it firmly. Where a row states a size, it is once, few, many or the class of an expanded clone; other rows omit it.

few	TRBJ2-3	.	TRBV4-2	17	CASSQDGQRTSTDTQYF	TGTGCCAGCAGCCAAGATGGACAGAGAACTAGCACAGATACGCAGTATTTT
many	TRBJ2-5	.	TRBV5-1	13	CASSFGLQETQYF	TGCGCCAGCAGCTTCGGATTACAAGAGACCCAGTACTTC
few	TRBJ1-3	.	TRBV12-3/TRBV12-4	13	CASSLGGRNTIYF	TGTGCCAGCTCACTGGGGGGCCGAAACACCATATATTTT
few	TRBJ1-3	.	TRBV20-1	13	CSAPAGTGNTIYF	TGCAGTGCTCCAGCGGGAACAGGAAACACCATATATTTT
many	TRBJ1-2	.	TRBV29-1	11	CSVGGTYGYTF	TGCAGCGTCGGGGGAACCTATGGCTACACCTTC
.	TRBJ2-3	.	TRBV4-1	14	CASSQWGFQDTQYF	TGCGCCAGCAGCCAATGGGGGTTCCAAGATACGCAGTATTTT
many	TRBJ2-7	.	TRBV5-1	15	CASSFLAGSSYEQYF	TGCGCCAGCAGCTTCCTGGCGGGGAGCTCCTACGAGCAGTACTTC
.	TRBJ1-2	.	TRBV7-2	15	CASSLSQLGYYGYTF	TGTGCCAGCAGCTTATCTCAGCTGGGCTATTATGGCTACACCTTC
few	TRBJ2-1	.	TRBV7-2	12	CASSLNHQEQFF	TGTGCCAGCAGCTTAAACCATCAGGAGCAGTTCTTC
.	TRBJ1-1	TRBD1	TRBV6-2/TRBV6-3	13	CASTRQGQGEAFF	TGTGCCAGCACACGACAGGGACAGGGCGAAGCTTTCTTT
few	TRBJ1-1	.	TRBV6-4	17	CASSDSVSRWDGTEAFF	TGTGCCAGCAGTGACTCGGTCAGTCGGTGGGATGGGACTGAAGCTTTCTTT
.	TRBJ1-1	.	TRBV5-1	14	CASSLQGFLTEAFF	TGCGCCAGCAGCTTACAGGGTTTCCTCACTGAAGCTTTCTTT
.	TRBJ1-6	TRBD1	TRBV7-8	16	CASSSWTGNLNSPLHF	TGTGCCAGCAGCTCATGGACAGGGAATCTTAATTCACCCCTCCACTTT
.	TRBJ2-7	.	TRBV6-5	11	CASRTGYEQYF	TGTGCCAGCAGAACTGGCTACGAGCAGTACTTC
few	TRBJ2-2	TRBD1	TRBV12-3/TRBV12-4	17	CASSTLWDRFNTGELFF	TGTGCCAGCAGTACCCTTTGGGACAGATTCAACACCGGGGAGCTGTTTTTT
many	TRBJ2-3	TRBD2	TRBV6-1	13	CASSRGGADTQYF	TGTGCCAGCAGCCGCGGGGGTGCGGATACGCAGTATTTT